This entry lists 21 T cell receptor beta chains sequenced from one sample in a study of blood T cell repertoires in COVID-19 (dated by TCRdb to about 2020). Receptor amplification or capture employed the immunoSEQ multiplex PCR assay. The immuneACCESS repertoire file appears here via TCRdb, limited to in-frame rearrangements. These files lack a portion of the clones; in checked studies, under half of the deficit traces to unresolved V genes, and the cause of the others is not known. The sample includes around 290,000 clones, with 88% observed a single time. In total, the top ten clones hold 0.75% to 1% of the sample. The sequenced material came from PBMCs or T cells enriched from blood (not recorded which). These receptors all stem from a woman aged 25 to 39 who had recovered from COVID-19.

The genes are TRBV6-1 and TRBJ2-7; D ambiguous. The CDR3 is made up of 15 amino acids. V shed 1 base and J shed 2 bases, with 12 bases lying between them. Germline CDR1 and CDR2: MNHNS and SASEGT. CDR3 nucleotides: TGTGCCAGCAGTGAAGGGCAGTCACCGACCTACGAGCAGTACTTC. It codes for CASSEGQSPTYEQYF.

This chain links TRBV5-1 with TRBJ2-3; 8 bases are shared with TRBD2. The CDR3 length is 16 residues. Germline V gene lookup returns CDR1 SGHRS and CDR2 YFSETQ. J was trimmed by 4 bases and V by 1 base; bases with no gene match: 8. The CDR3 reads CASSLQGRGESDTQYF. Here the CDR3 DNA reads TGCGCCAGCAGCTTGCAAGGGCGGGGGGAATCAGATACGCAGTATTTT.

The rearrangement links TRBV7-6 to TRBJ2-1; 7 bases line up with TRBD2. Germline CDR1 is SGHVS and CDR2 is FNYEAQ. Trimming cost V 5 bases and J 1 base; bases outside gene matches: 5. CDR3 length: 15 amino acids. The CDR3 sequence is CASSEAGTSYNEQFF. CDR3 in DNA: TGTGCCAGCAGCGAAGCGGGAACGTCCTACAATGAGCAGTTCTTC.

V gene TRBV19 combines with J gene TRBJ1-3, with TRBD1 matching over 7 bases. The CDR3 is 16 residues long. Germline V CDR1 and CDR2: LNHDA, SQIVND (reference sequence). With 7 bases clipped from V and 0 bases from J, the junction kept 9 bases outside the gene matches. The CDR3 loop reads CASKWRAGGSGNTIYF. CDR3 sequence (DNA): TGTGCCAGTAAATGGAGGGCAGGGGGCTCTGGAAACACCATATATTTT.

This chain links TRBV6-7 with TRBJ2-7, with 12 bases matching TRBD2. TRBV6-7 counts as an open reading frame of uncertain function. CDR3 length equals 14 residues. V trimming: 7 bases; J trimming: 5 bases; junction bases outside the gene matches: 6. The CDR3, as DNA: TGTGCCAGCATGAGACTAGCGGGAGTGCACGAGCAGTACTTC. Translating it yields CASMRLAGVHEQYF.

This sequence joins TRBV11-2 and TRBJ2-7; a possible D gene is TRBD1 (5 bases). CDR3 length: 12 amino acids. Germline CDR1 reads SGHAT; CDR2 reads FQNNGV. Trimming removed 5 bases from V and 6 bases from J, with 11 bases in between. CDR3 amino acids: CASSAGSGEQYF. The CDR3 bases are TGTGCCAGCAGCGCAGGGTCAGGCGAGCAGTACTTC.

This clone was counted once. The chain combines TRBV4-1 with TRBJ1-4, with 9 bases fitting TRBD1. Germline CDR1 MGHRA, CDR2 YSYEKL. J lost 8 bases, V lost 2 bases, and 6 bases had no gene match. The length of the CDR3 is 15 residues. The CDR3, as DNA: TGCGCCAGCAGCCAACCGGGACAGGGTGAAGAAAAACTGTTTTTT. Translating gives CASSQPGQGEEKLFF.

The chain employs TRBV29-1 and TRBJ1-2; TRBD1 agrees at 10 bases. The CDR3 runs 13 residues. The V gene end was trimmed by 5 bases and the J gene end by 7 bases; junction bases not matched to a gene: 7. In germline, CDR1 is SQVTM, CDR2 ANQGSEA. Written as DNA, the CDR3 is TGCAGCGTTTCAATCGGGACAGGGGCTGGCTACACCTTC. Its protein is CSVSIGTGAGYTF.

The J gene is TRBJ2-2, the V gene TRBV7-3; 7 nucleotides align to TRBD2. Trimming at V came to 5 bases and at J to 7 bases, leaving 4 bases not matched to a gene. The germline gives CDR1 SGHTA, CDR2 FQGTGA. CDR3 size: 13 residues. The CDR3 DNA is TGTGCCAGCAGCCCAGGGAGGGGCGGGGAGCTGTTTTTT. This codes for CASSPGRGGELFF.

The chain links TRBV21-1 to TRBJ2-3; TRBD2, the D gene given by the table, was not confirmed from the DNA. TRBV21-1 is labeled a pseudogene. This CDR3 is built from 13 residues. The chain's CDR3 is CASSELRTDTQYF. For the CDR3, the DNA is TGTGCCAGCAGCGAACTTCGTACAGATACGCAGTATTTT.

J is TRBJ1-1 and V is TRBV7-2; tentative D call: TRBD1 (6 bases). This CDR3 is built from 19 residues. V lost 3 bases and J 2 bases, leaving 25 bases between the germline ends. The V gene's germline CDR1 is SGHTA and CDR2 FQGNSA. As DNA, the CDR3 is TGTGCCAGCAGCTTTTATTTAAGTGGAGACTGGACAGCCAACACTGAAGCTTTCTTT. Its protein product is CASSFYLSGDWTANTEAFF.

Worth noting for this clone: A read error may account for a junction end that differs from germline. This sequence joins TRBV7-7 and TRBJ2-1, with a tentative D call TRBD1 (6 bases). The CDR3 is 14 amino acids. The germline V gene encodes CDR1 SSHAT and CDR2 FNYEAQ (reference sequence). CDR3 amino acids: CASSQGQSYNEQFF. CDR3 coding DNA: TGTGCTAGCAGCCAGGGACAAAGTTACAATGAGCAGTTCTTC.

The rearrangement links TRBV10-1 to TRBJ1-4; TRBD1 agrees at 8 bases. This CDR3 contains 13 residues. The germline V gene has CDR1 WNHNN and CDR2 SYGVQD (reference sequence). The V gene end was trimmed by 6 bases and the J gene end by 5 bases; junction bases not matched to a gene: 2. In DNA form, the CDR3 reads TGCGCCAGCAGCGGACAGGGAAATGAAAAACTGTTTTTT. Translated, it gives CASSGQGNEKLFF.

This clone was observed a single time. The chain is built from TRBV6-5 and TRBJ2-3; 7 bases are a match to TRBD1. In germline, CDR1 is MNHEY, CDR2 SVGAGI. Trimming cost V 2 bases and J 1 base; bases outside gene matches: 6. The CDR3 totals 16 residues. The DNA for the CDR3 is TGTGCCAGCAGTTACGGCCTTACAGGGGGCACAGATACGCAGTATTTT. It translates to CASSYGLTGGTDTQYF.

The rearrangement links TRBV3-1 (or the pseudogene TRBV3-2) to TRBJ1-1; D call uncertain. The CDR3 has 14 amino acids. Germline-derived CDR1 and CDR2 are LGHDT and YNNKEL (reference sequence). The V gene lost 0 bases and the J gene lost 4 bases, with 9 bases spanning the gap. The CDR3 is CASSQDSHGTEAFF. CDR3 DNA sequence: TGTGCCAGCAGCCAAGATTCCCACGGCACTGAAGCTTTCTTT.

The chain couples TRBV5-1 to TRBJ2-5, with D hard to call. Per germline, CDR1 SGHRS and CDR2 YFSETQ. V dropped 4 bases and J dropped 0 bases, with 13 bases sitting between them. The CDR3 runs 15 residues. CDR3 bases: TGCGCCAGCAGCAATATCTCCGCGTACCAAGAGACCCAGTACTTC. Its translation is CASSNISAYQETQYF.

The J gene is TRBJ1-6, the V gene TRBV30; D is uncertain. Trimming removed 7 bases at V and 7 bases at J, with 17 bases between. The CDR3 covers 14 residues. Germline CDR1 is GTSNPN and CDR2 is SVGIG (reference sequence). The CDR3 region is CAFLTVPLNSPLHF. In nucleotides, the CDR3 is TGTGCCTTTTTAACAGTCCCGCTGAATTCACCCCTCCACTTT.

The table lists this clone with a count of one. The J gene is TRBJ2-5, the V gene TRBV6-1; a weak D match, TRBD1 (6 bases). With 3 bases removed from V and 4 bases from J, the gap between germline ends came to 15 bases. The CDR3 is made up of 15 amino acids. The germline gives CDR1 MNHNS, CDR2 SASEGT. The DNA for the CDR3 is TGTGCCAGCAGTGAGGCACAGGGAATAGGAGAGACCCAGTACTTC. This gives the protein CASSEAQGIGETQYF.

This rearrangement joins TRBV21-1 to TRBJ2-3; the D call of TRBD1 is as the table states it, not checked on the DNA. TRBV21-1 is a pseudogene. The CDR3 covers 15 residues. The CDR3 reads CASSSGTGGTDTQYF. CDR3 in DNA: TGTGCCAGCAGCAGTGGGACAGGGGGCACAGATACGCAGTATTTT.

The chain employs TRBV19 and TRBJ2-1; TRBD2 is a possible D gene (5 bases). This CDR3 has 13 residues. Trimming removed 1 base from V and 5 bases from J, with 6 bases in between. From germline, CDR1 is LNHDA and CDR2 SQIVND (reference sequence). CDR3 sequence: CASSIVRDNEQFF. The CDR3, as DNA: TGTGCCAGTAGTATAGTGAGGGACAATGAGCAGTTCTTC.

This clone was observed a single time. The chain employs TRBV5-4 and TRBJ1-1, with 9 bases matching TRBD1. V trimming: 7 bases; J trimming: 3 bases; junction bases outside the gene matches: 4. This CDR3 has 13 residues. CDR1 SGHNT and CDR2 YYREEE come from the germline V gene (reference sequence). The CDR3 protein is CASGQGSDTEAFF. CDR3 DNA sequence: TGTGCCAGCGGACAGGGGTCGGACACTGAAGCTTTCTTT.